This entry lists 17 T cell receptor beta chains sequenced from one sample in a study of beta chain features in type 1 diabetes listed by TCRdb under 2018. What the work shows at the level of the full study, not this receptor alone: A moderate but significant shortening of TCRB CDR3 length was observed in type 1 diabetes patients in all four CD4+ subsets.

Receptors were amplified or captured by the immunoSEQ multiplex PCR assay. The entire amount of isolated RNA was reverse transcribed using the High Capacity cDNA Reverse Transcription Kit, so the sequenced TCRB transcripts were expressed ones. What TCRdb holds here is the immuneACCESS table cut down to in-frame rearrangements. Part of the clones is not present; checked against another copy, under half of the missing clones reflect an unresolved V gene, and the others are unexplained. For this sample there are about 710,000 clones; over 12% appear just once. The ten largest clones take up roughly 0.04% of the sample. These receptors have no identified antigens. The material sequenced was naive CD4+ T cells from blood. The sample's cell subset or site, from its label and the paper: true naive CD4+ T cells. Source of these receptors: a young man with type 1 diabetes.

This chain links TRBV18 with TRBJ2-5; D may be TRBD1 (6 bases). The CDR3 covers 14 residues. The germline CDR1 and CDR2 sequences are KGHSH and LQKENI. Trimming shortened V by 2 bases and J by 5 bases, and 12 bases separated the two germline ends. This CDR3 is CASSPVFQGETQYF. CDR3 sequence (DNA): TGTGCCAGCTCACCAGTATTCCAGGGGGAGACCCAGTACTTC.

Only a few counts were recorded for this clone. The same CDR3 arises from other DNA sequences in this sample as well. This sequence joins TRBV30 and TRBJ1-1; D is uncertain. V lost 2 bases to trimming and J lost 2 bases, with 6 bases between them. The CDR3 has 12 residues. CDR1 is GTSNPN and CDR2 is SVGIG in the germline V gene (reference sequence). CDR3 DNA: TGTGCCTGGAGTCAAGGAAACACTGAAGCTTTCTTT. Amino acid sequence: CAWSQGNTEAFF.

This chain uses TRBV29-1 with TRBJ1-1, with D possibly being TRBD1 (6 bases). With 6 bases removed from V and 1 base from J, the gap between germline ends came to 12 bases. The CDR3 length is 13 residues. Germline V gene lookup returns CDR1 SQVTM and CDR2 ANQGSEA. The CDR3 sequence is CSVGGGPNTEAFF. The CDR3 nucleotides read TGCAGCGTCGGGGGCGGGCCGAACACTGAAGCTTTCTTT.

This chain connects TRBV6-1 to TRBJ1-2; no clear D. The CDR3 runs to 17 residues. The V and J ends lost 0 bases and 6 bases respectively, with 20 bases between them. Germline V CDR1 and CDR2: MNHNS, SASEGT. The CDR3 DNA follows: TGTGCCAGCAGTGAAGCGCCTTATAGGACCACAGTCCATGGCTACACCTTC. It is translated as CASSEAPYRTTVHGYTF.

The chain recombines TRBV14 with TRBJ1-1; weak D call: TRBD1 (6 bases). Trimming took 0 bases from V and 6 from J, leaving 17 bases between them. Germline CDR1 reads SGHDN; CDR2 reads FVKESK. The CDR3 covers 16 residues. The CDR3 region is CASSQEGRGHGSEAFF. The CDR3 DNA reads as TGTGCCAGCAGCCAAGAAGGTCGGGGGCATGGATCTGAAGCTTTCTTT.

The chain employs TRBV27 and TRBJ2-5; TRBD2 aligns across 9 bases. V lost 8 bases, J lost 1 base, and 11 bases stayed unmatched. Looked up from germline, CDR1 is MNHEY and CDR2 is SMNVEV (reference sequence). The CDR3 loop spans 16 amino acids. CDR3 sequence reads: CASARVSGGSQETQYF. As DNA, the CDR3 is TGTGCCAGCGCTCGGGTGAGCGGGGGGTCCCAAGAGACCCAGTACTTC.

The chain recombines TRBV7-2 with TRBJ2-3; the match to TRBD2 covers 14 bases. V gave up 3 bases and J gave up 3 bases; unmatched junction bases: 8. The length of the CDR3 is 18 residues. The germline V gene has CDR1 SGHTA and CDR2 FQGNSA. CDR3 residues: CASSFRLAGGRRTDTQYF. The CDR3 DNA reads as TGTGCCAGCAGCTTTAGACTAGCGGGAGGGCGTAGAACAGATACGCAGTATTTT.

The chain carries TRBV7-2 and TRBJ2-5; 12 bases agree with TRBD2. Germline V gene lookup returns CDR1 SGHTA and CDR2 FQGNSA. This CDR3 has 16 amino acids. The V and J ends lost 6 bases and 5 bases, in that order; junction bases with no gene match: 10. The CDR3 loop reads CASRRKTSGSSETQYF. The CDR3 DNA sequence: TGTGCCAGCAGACGGAAGACTAGCGGGAGTTCCGAGACCCAGTACTTC.

This rearrangement joins TRBV30 to TRBJ1-5, with unresolved D. Trimming stripped 0 bases from V and 4 bases from J, with 7 bases between. There are 13 residues in the CDR3. Germline CDR1 reads GTSNPN; CDR2 reads SVGIG (reference sequence). CDR3 protein: CAWSVERNQPQHF. The DNA for the CDR3 is TGTGCCTGGAGTGTTGAGAGAAATCAGCCCCAGCATTTT.

The V gene is TRBV30, the J gene TRBJ2-5, with a possible D match to TRBD1 (7 bases). V lost 2 bases, J lost 4 bases, and 23 bases lay in between. This CDR3 region has 17 residues. In germline, CDR1 is GTSNPN, CDR2 SVGIG (reference sequence). CDR3 region: CAWSIQGSVEGAETQYF. The CDR3 coding sequence is TGTGCCTGGAGTATCCAAGGTAGCGTGGAGGGGGCAGAGACCCAGTACTTC.

Only a few counts were recorded for this clone. J is TRBJ2-5 and V is TRBV9, with D unclear. CDR1 is SGDLS, CDR2 YYNGEE, per germline. Trimming took 4 bases from V and 1 from J, leaving 5 bases between them. This CDR3 contains 12 residues. CDR3 bases: TGTGCCAGCAGCCCCGTCCAAGAGACCCAGTACTTC. Encoded protein: CASSPVQETQYF.

This clone was picked up a small number of times. The same CDR3 also results from other DNA sequences found in this sample. V gene TRBV28 combines with J gene TRBJ1-2, with D uncertain. V was cut by 2 bases and J by 4 bases, with 8 bases left in between. The CDR3 consists of 13 residues. CDR1 is MDHEN, CDR2 SYDVKM, per germline. This CDR3 is CASSLPGSYGYTF. In DNA, the CDR3 is TGTGCCAGCAGTTTACCCGGGTCCTATGGCTACACCTTC.

This clone turned up a few times. This chain connects TRBV30 to TRBJ2-2; D may be TRBD2 (5 bases). Germline V CDR1 and CDR2: GTSNPN, SVGIG (reference sequence). Trimming took 3 bases from V and 0 from J, leaving 8 bases between them. The CDR3 runs to 14 residues. The CDR3: CAWREVPNTGELFF. The CDR3 DNA reads TGTGCCTGGAGGGAGGTCCCGAACACCGGGGAGCTGTTTTTT. The full variable domain, in which reference TRBV30 and TRBJ2-2 provide the parts outside the CDR3, is SQTIHQWPATLVQPVGSPLSLECTVEGTSNPNLYWYRQAAGRGLQLLFYSVGIGQISSEVPQNLSASRPQDRQFILSSKKLLLSDSGFYLCAWREVPNTGELFFGEGSRLTVL.

The chain has TRBV7-2 and TRBJ2-6; 10 nucleotides line up with TRBD1. The germline V gene has CDR1 SGHTA and CDR2 FQGNSA. The V and J ends lost 6 bases and 0 bases, in that order; junction bases with no gene match: 2. The CDR3 spans 16 residues. CDR3 nucleotides: TGTGCCAGCAGAAGGACAGGGGGCTCTGGGGCCAACGTCCTGACTTTC. Its translation is CASRRTGGSGANVLTF.

This clone occurred a few times. DNA for the CDR3: TGTGCCAGCAGCCCCGTAGGGGCTGAGCAGTTCTTC. Its translation: CASSPVGAEQFF. The rearrangement links TRBV28 to TRBJ2-1; TRBD1 might be the D (5 bases). Germline-derived CDR1 and CDR2 are MDHEN and SYDVKM. CDR3 length: 12 amino acids. V was trimmed by 6 bases and J by 9 bases, leaving 12 bases between them.

This chain links TRBV7-9 with TRBJ1-6; D uncertain. Germline CDR1 and CDR2: SEHNR and FQNEAQ (reference sequence). Deletions cut 1 base from V and 14 bases from J, with 12 bases between. The CDR3 is made up of 13 amino acids. This CDR3 reads CASSLEDPGTLHF. The CDR3 DNA is TGTGCCAGCAGCTTAGAGGACCCTGGGACCCTCCACTTT.

This clone was seen only a few times. The CDR3 DNA is TGTGCCAGCAGTTACTTTGCGGGGGGCCACAATGAGCAGTTCTTC. It yields the protein CASSYFAGGHNEQFF. The chain joins TRBV6-5 to TRBJ2-1; 8 nucleotides match TRBD2. Germline-derived CDR1 and CDR2 are MNHEY and SVGAGI. This CDR3 comprises 15 residues. The J segment lost 5 bases and the V segment lost 1 base, leaving 4 bases of the junction unmatched.